Shown below are 15 T cell receptor beta chains from a single sample sequenced in a study of T cells in Graves' hyperthyroidism and ophthalmopathy. The TCR beta CDR3 regions underwent amplification using RNA transcripts as the source. HTBI primers were used for first-round RT-PCR of the TCR CDR3. Each CDR3 protein gets one entry after TCRdb re-called the multiplex PCR reads with MiXCR. The sample carries roughly 660,000 distinct CDR3 sequences, 15% to 20% recorded once. Sequenced material: blood. All receptors come from a man aged 50 to 59 with Graves' hyperthyroidism.

The rearrangement uses TRBV18 and TRBJ2-7, with TRBD2 identical over 10 bases. CDR3 size: 18 residues. Germline loops: CDR1 KGHSH, CDR2 LQKENI. The V gene end was trimmed by 2 bases and the J gene end by 7 bases; junction bases not matched to a gene: 17. The CDR3 here is CASSPSISGRNQEGEQYF. The DNA of the CDR3 is TGTGCCAGCTCACCATCCATTAGCGGGAGGAACCAGGAGGGGGAGCAGTACTTC.

This clonotype was seen more than once but under ten times. CDR3 protein: CASRDLRVGGGTQYF. The CDR3 DNA is TGTGCCAGCAGGGACCTCAGGGTGGGTGGGGGGACCCAGTACTTC. The rearrangement links TRBV6-1 to TRBJ2-5, with D possibly called TRBD1 or TRBD2 (5 bases each). The CDR3 covers 15 residues. V dropped 6 bases and J dropped 7 bases, with 21 bases sitting between them. Germline V gives CDR1 MNHNS, CDR2 SASEGT.

This clonotype was counted a few times. The chain combines TRBV18 with TRBJ2-7; D unresolved. V lost 1 base and J lost 4, with 11 bases in between. Per germline, CDR1 KGHSH and CDR2 LQKENI. The CDR3 is made up of 14 amino acids. CDR3 in amino acids: CASSPQGSVYEQYF. For the CDR3, the DNA is TGTGCCAGCTCACCACAGGGATCCGTATACGAGCAGTACTTC.

This clonotype was counted ten times or more. J is TRBJ1-6 and V is TRBV11-2; D remains unclear. V lost 5 bases and J 14 bases, leaving 16 bases between the germline ends. The CDR3 runs 13 residues. Looked up from germline, CDR1 is SGHAT and CDR2 is FQNNGV. The CDR3 reads CASSLGGRFTLHF. The DNA of the CDR3 is TGTGCCAGCAGCCTGGGAGGGAGATTCACCCTCCACTTT.

A few counts support this clonotype. The gene calls are TRBV19 and TRBJ1-5; D gene ambiguous. The germline V gene has CDR1 LNHDA and CDR2 SQIVND (reference sequence). CDR3 size: 15 residues. The V gene lost 8 bases and the J gene lost 0 bases, with 14 bases spanning the gap. The CDR3 loop is CASCTAGNSNQPQHF. The CDR3 DNA is TGTGCCAGTTGTACGGCCGGTAATAGCAATCAGCCCCAGCATTTT.

Many counts were recorded for this clonotype. The J gene is TRBJ2-7, the V gene TRBV10-1; D call uncertain. V was clipped by 0 bases and J by 5 bases, with 8 bases between them. In germline, CDR1 is WNHNN, CDR2 SYGVQD (reference sequence). This CDR3 contains 13 residues. In DNA, the CDR3 is TGCGCCAGCAGTGAGTCCCGCGCCCACGAGCAGTACTTC. Its translation is CASSESRAHEQYF.

The rearrangement joins TRBV7-9 to TRBJ1-1; 7 bases map to TRBD1. V lost 7 bases and J lost 6; bases outside the gene matches: 11. CDR3 length: 14 residues. In germline, CDR1 is SEHNR, CDR2 FQNEAQ (reference sequence). CDR3 in DNA: TGTGCCAGCACCCCACAGGGGTTTTACGCTGAAGCTTTCTTT. This gives the protein CASTPQGFYAEAFF.

This clonotype was seen a few times. The rearrangement links TRBV4-1 to TRBJ2-7; D gene unclear. The germline gives CDR1 MGHRA, CDR2 YSYEKL. The CDR3 length is 17 residues. With 0 bases removed from V and 0 bases from J, the gap between germline ends came to 15 bases. CDR3 in amino acids: CASSQDSSSRSSYEQYF. In DNA form, the CDR3 reads TGCGCCAGCAGCCAAGATTCGAGCAGCCGTAGCTCCTACGAGCAGTACTTC.

This clonotype came up many times. The V and J genes are TRBV6-1 and TRBJ2-7; TRBD1 aligns across 10 bases. This CDR3 is built from 15 residues. V lost 3 bases and J lost 3; bases outside the gene matches: 5. Looked up from germline, CDR1 is MNHNS and CDR2 is SASEGT. As DNA, the CDR3 is TGTGCCAGCAGTGACCCCGGGACAGGGGACTACGAGCAGTACTTC. This translates into CASSDPGTGDYEQYF.

This clonotype appeared many times. The chain employs TRBV6-2 or TRBV6-3 and TRBJ2-7; TRBD2 is a possible D gene (5 bases). The V gene's germline CDR1 is MNHEY and CDR2 SVGEGT. V lost 5 bases, J lost 6 bases, and 14 bases lay in between. The CDR3 runs 13 residues. The CDR3 DNA reads as TGTGCCAGCAGTCTAGCACTTCAGAGCGAGCAGTACTTC. This gives the protein CASSLALQSEQYF.

This clonotype was observed many times. V and J are TRBV7-8 and TRBJ2-5, with 12 nucleotides matching TRBD2. Germline-derived CDR1 and CDR2 are SGHVS and FQNEAQ. The V segment lost 1 base and the J segment 5 bases; nucleotides outside the gene matches: 5. The CDR3 runs 16 residues. The CDR3 region has the DNA TGTGCCAGCAGCTTAGATAGACTAGCGGGAGTGGAGACCCAGTACTTC. It is translated as CASSLDRLAGVETQYF.

This clonotype was detected only a few times. The gene calls are TRBV7-6 and TRBJ2-1; 9 bases match TRBD2. Per germline, CDR1 SGHVS and CDR2 FNYEAQ. V dropped 1 base and J dropped 0; count of bases not matched to a gene: 4. The CDR3 has 17 amino acids. CDR3 in amino acids: CASSLVTSGPSYNEQFF. The CDR3 bases are TGTGCCAGCAGCTTAGTGACTAGCGGTCCCTCCTACAATGAGCAGTTCTTC.

This clonotype was seen a handful of times. The CDR3: CASSPVVLDTQYF. For the CDR3, the DNA is TGCGCCAGCAGCCCCGTGGTATTAGATACGCAGTATTTT. The chain is built from TRBV5-1 and TRBJ2-3; D is uncertain. V lost 4 bases and J 5 bases, leaving 11 bases between the germline ends. The CDR3 contains 13 residues. Germline V gives CDR1 SGHRS, CDR2 YFSETQ.

The chain combines TRBV11-2 with TRBJ2-2, with 11 bases identical to TRBD2. The germline gives CDR1 SGHAT, CDR2 FQNNGV. Germline trimming cut 4 bases from V and 0 bases from J; bases unmatched to any gene: 13. This CDR3 is built from 20 residues. The CDR3 protein is CASSSPGLADLFANTGELFF. The CDR3 DNA is TGTGCCAGCAGCTCCCCGGGACTAGCGGATTTGTTCGCGAACACCGGGGAGCTGTTTTTT.

This chain links TRBV7-6 with TRBJ2-1; 9 bases map to TRBD2. Germline CDR1 SGHVS, CDR2 FNYEAQ. Trimming took 2 bases from V and 10 from J; bases not matched to a gene: 6. The CDR3 spans 14 residues. The CDR3 reads CASSLMASGEEQFF. The CDR3 nucleotides are TGTGCCAGCAGCTTAATGGCTAGCGGGGAAGAGCAGTTCTTC.